Listed here are 27 T cell receptor beta chains from one sample, sequenced in a study of CD8 T cells in ankylosing spondylitis. TCRdb reanalysed the 5' RACE reads using MiXCR and keeps one entry per CDR3 protein. Here the sample spans approximately 150,000 distinct CDR3 sequences, 30% to 40% being singletons. Sequencing was performed on synovial fluid, either unsorted or a sorted T cell fraction (not recorded which). The receptors were sampled from a male donor with ankylosing spondylitis.

With respect to this clonotype: A read error may produce the germline difference seen at one junction end. V usage is TRBV6-1 and J usage is TRBJ1-3, with D perhaps TRBD1 (5 bases). Germline V lookup: CDR1 MNHNS, CDR2 SASEGT. The CDR3 is made up of 15 amino acids. The CDR3 reads CSSNPNGAHGDTIYF. In DNA form, the CDR3 reads TGTTCCAGCAACCCCAACGGGGCTCACGGGGACACCATATATTTT.

The CDR3 nucleotides read TGTGCCAGCAGTTACGGGGGGGAGGGGAACACTGAAGCTTTCTTT. Translation gives CASSYGGEGNTEAFF. The V and J genes are TRBV6-5 and TRBJ1-1; possible D gene TRBD1, 5 bases. V lost 2 bases and J lost 1, with 11 bases in between. The CDR3 runs 15 residues. Looked up from germline, CDR1 is MNHEY and CDR2 is SVGAGI.

The gene calls are TRBV18 and TRBJ2-5, with a tentative D call TRBD1 (6 bases). Germline V gives CDR1 KGHSH, CDR2 LQKENI. This CDR3 is 15 amino acids long. V was cut by 3 bases and J by 0 bases, with 11 bases left in between. CDR3 in DNA: TGTGCCAGCTCACCTAGACAGGCGTACCAAGAGACCCAGTACTTC. Translated: CASSPRQAYQETQYF.

This clonotype was seen ten or more times. The rearrangement uses TRBV20-1 and TRBJ1-1; D ambiguous. The CDR3 sequence is 14 residues long. V shed 5 bases and J shed 2 bases, with 15 bases lying between them. Looked up from germline, CDR1 is DFQATT and CDR2 is SNEGSKA (reference sequence). This CDR3 is CSARYQLVNTEAFF. Here the CDR3 DNA reads TGCAGTGCTCGCTACCAGCTCGTTAACACTGAAGCTTTCTTT.

This clonotype was detected only a few times. The chain couples TRBV6-1 to TRBJ1-1, with a possible D match to TRBD1 (6 bases). The ends were cut back, 7 bases at V and 10 bases at J, with 22 bases in the middle. CDR3 length equals 14 residues. Per germline, CDR1 MNHNS and CDR2 SASEGT. This chain's CDR3 is CASTPGTRDNRAFF. The CDR3 DNA follows: TGTGCCAGCACCCCCGGGACCCGGGACAACAGAGCTTTCTTT.

The chain carries TRBV28 and TRBJ2-3; TRBD2 matches 11 bases. The CDR3 covers 17 residues. With 5 bases clipped from V and 3 bases from J, the junction kept 10 bases outside the gene matches. CDR1 and CDR2 (germline): MDHEN, SYDVKM. The CDR3 DNA sequence: TGTGCCAGCAGTACCGGAGCTAGCGGGAGGAAAACAGATACGCAGTATTTT. It encodes CASSTGASGRKTDTQYF.

This chain connects TRBV20-1 to TRBJ1-1; possibly TRBD1 for D (5 bases). The V end lost 6 bases, the J end lost 3 bases, and 11 bases lay between the germline ends. The germline gives CDR1 DFQATT, CDR2 SNEGSKA (reference sequence). CDR3 size: 12 residues. CDR3: CSAEGQDTEAFF. CDR3 bases: TGCAGTGCGGAGGGGCAAGACACTGAAGCTTTCTTT.

The J gene is TRBJ1-1, the V gene TRBV20-1; possible D gene TRBD1, 5 bases. Trimming pared 6 bases from V and 0 bases from J, leaving 23 bases between. In germline, CDR1 is DFQATT, CDR2 SNEGSKA (reference sequence). This CDR3 has 17 residues. The CDR3 DNA is TGCAGTGCACCTCCGTCGGGGCGGTCCCGAATGAACACTGAAGCTTTCTTT. It is translated as CSAPPSGRSRMNTEAFF.

This clonotype was found once. The CDR3: CASSLVTGGSNYGYTF. DNA for the CDR3: TGTGCCAGCAGTTTAGTCACCGGCGGATCTAACTATGGCTACACCTTC. This rearrangement joins TRBV12-3 or TRBV12-4 to TRBJ1-2; D remains unclear. The CDR3 length is 16 residues. Trimming shortened V by 1 base and J by 0 bases, and 12 bases separated the two germline ends.

This clonotype was recorded a few times. The chain employs TRBV20-1 and TRBJ2-1; 7 nucleotides line up with TRBD2. Germline lookup yields CDR1 DFQATT and CDR2 SNEGSKA (reference sequence). J was trimmed by 0 bases and V by 0 bases; bases with no gene match: 2. The CDR3 sequence is 15 residues long. The CDR3 DNA is TGCAGTGCTAGAGAGGGCGGGAGCTCCTACAATGAGCAGTTCTTC. This gives the protein CSAREGGSSYNEQFF.

The chain recombines TRBV5-1 with TRBJ2-7; D is possibly TRBD1 or TRBD2 (5 bases each). The V end was cut by 4 bases, the J end by 0 bases, with 11 bases between. CDR1 SGHRS and CDR2 YFSETQ come from the germline V gene. The CDR3 loop spans 14 amino acids. The CDR3 reads CASSPWDGSYEQYF. CDR3 in DNA: TGCGCCAGCAGCCCATGGGACGGCTCCTACGAGCAGTACTTC. Full variable domain (outside the CDR3, taken from reference TRBV5-1 and TRBJ2-7): KAGVTQTPRYLIKTRGQQVTLSCSPISGHRSVSWYQQTPGQGLQFLFEYFSETQRNKGNFPGRFSGRQFSNSRSEMNVSTLELGDSALYLCASSPWDGSYEQYFGPGTRLTVT.

The genes are TRBV20-1 and TRBJ1-1; a possible D gene is TRBD1 (5 bases). This CDR3 comprises 16 residues. V lost 6 bases to trimming and J lost 2 bases, with 22 bases between them. Looked up from germline, CDR1 is DFQATT and CDR2 is SNEGSKA (reference sequence). The CDR3 spells CSAPRAGKGVNTEAFF. In DNA form, the CDR3 reads TGCAGTGCCCCACGGGCCGGGAAAGGGGTTAACACTGAAGCTTTCTTT.

This clonotype was counted only a few times. The chain recombines TRBV6-2 or TRBV6-3 with TRBJ2-3; TRBD1 or TRBD2 may be the D gene (5 bases each). Trimming left V 7 bases short and J 2 bases short, with 10 bases between. Germline lookup yields CDR1 MNHEY and CDR2 SVGEGT. The CDR3 covers 13 residues. CDR3 in DNA: TGTGCCAGCACAAGGGACCTCACAGATACGCAGTATTTT. It codes for CASTRDLTDTQYF.

This clonotype was counted at least ten times. The V gene is TRBV29-1, the J gene TRBJ1-4; no clear D. Looked up from germline, CDR1 is SQVTM and CDR2 is ANQGSEA. V dropped 1 base and J dropped 0 bases, with 9 bases sitting between them. The CDR3 length is 15 residues. CDR3 DNA: TGCAGCGTTGAAGTCCGGAGTGCAACTAATGAAAAACTGTTTTTT. Translating gives CSVEVRSATNEKLFF.

This clonotype was seen at least ten times. The genes are TRBV7-2 and TRBJ2-1; TRBD1 agrees at 11 bases. This CDR3 comprises 16 residues. Germline V gene lookup returns CDR1 SGHTA and CDR2 FQGNSA. Trimming took 4 bases from V and 4 from J; bases not matched to a gene: 6. CDR3 nucleotide sequence: TGTGCCAGCAGCTCCTACGGGACAGGGGGATACAATGAGCAGTTCTTC. Protein: CASSSYGTGGYNEQFF. The full variable domain, rest sourced from reference TRBV7-2 and TRBJ2-1, is GAGVSQSPSNKVTEKGKDVELRCDPISGHTALYWYRQSLGQGLEFLIYFQGNSAPDKSGLPSDRFSAERTGGSVSTLTIQRTQQEDSAVYLCASSSYGTGGYNEQFFGPGTRLTVL.

This chain connects TRBV6-1 to TRBJ1-4; 7 nucleotides align to TRBD1. V shed 6 bases and J 3 bases; nucleotides not matched to a gene: 7. Per germline, CDR1 MNHNS and CDR2 SASEGT. This CDR3 comprises 15 residues. The CDR3 DNA follows: TGTGCCAGCAGCACCGGGACAGCTTCTAATGAAAAACTGTTTTTT. It specifies CASSTGTASNEKLFF.

About this clonotype: The junction departs from the called germline gene at one end, perhaps through a read error. This chain links TRBV3-1 with TRBJ1-1, with D unclear. Germline loops: CDR1 LGHDT, CDR2 YNNKEL (reference sequence). The CDR3 runs to 15 residues. The CDR3 loop is CQQPRLGTPNTEAFF. In nucleotides, the CDR3 is TGCCAGCAGCCAAGATTAGGCACCCCGAACACTGAAGCTTTCTTT.

The V call is TRBV5-1, the J call TRBJ2-3; 8 nucleotides match TRBD2. J lost 2 bases, V lost 4 bases, and 6 bases had no gene match. The CDR3 loop spans 15 amino acids. Germline V gives CDR1 SGHRS, CDR2 YFSETQ. The CDR3 region is CASSAAAGATDTQYF. For the CDR3, the DNA is TGCGCCAGCAGCGCCGCAGCGGGGGCCACAGATACGCAGTATTTT.

This chain uses TRBV7-2 with TRBJ2-3, with unresolved D. V lost 1 base, J lost 14 bases, and 1 base lay in between. This CDR3 has 8 residues. Germline V gene lookup returns CDR1 SGHTA and CDR2 FQGNSA. CDR3 sequence reads: CASSLGYF. Written as DNA, the CDR3 is TGTGCCAGCAGCTTAGGGTATTTT.

The V gene is TRBV12-3 or TRBV12-4, the J gene TRBJ1-1, with 7 bases lining up with TRBD1. Losses at the gene ends were 10 bases for V and 7 bases for J; bases not matched to a gene: 12. The length of the CDR3 is 13 residues. CDR3: CAIKKTAGGEAFF. For the CDR3, the DNA is TGTGCCATCAAGAAGACCGCAGGGGGTGAAGCTTTCTTT.

Only a few counts were recorded for this clonotype. The genes are TRBV5-5 and TRBJ2-1, with TRBD2 identical over 12 bases. The V gene end was trimmed by 1 base and the J gene end by 3 bases; junction bases not matched to a gene: 2. The CDR3 is 16 residues long. The V gene's germline CDR1 is SGHKS and CDR2 YYEKEE (reference sequence). CDR3 coding DNA: TGTGCCAGCAGCTTGCGACTAGCGGGAGACTACAATGAGCAGTTCTTC. It codes for CASSLRLAGDYNEQFF. The variable domain in full, completed from reference TRBV5-5 and TRBJ2-1, reads DAGVTQSPTHLIKTRGQQVTLRCSPISGHKSVSWYQQVLGQGPQFIFQYYEKEERGRGNFPDRFSARQFPNYSSELNVNALLLGDSALYLCASSLRLAGDYNEQFFGPGTRLTVL.

This CDR3 reads CASSTGGGNTEAFF. The CDR3 DNA sequence: TGTGCCAGCAGCACAGGGGGCGGGAACACTGAAGCTTTCTTT. The chain couples TRBV12-3 or TRBV12-4 to TRBJ1-1, with 9 bases lining up with TRBD1. J gave up 1 base and V 6 bases, and 3 bases lay outside the gene matches. The CDR3 sequence is 14 residues long.

J is TRBJ2-6 and V is TRBV6-5; the match to TRBD1 covers 7 bases. Looked up from germline, CDR1 is MNHEY and CDR2 is SVGAGI. J lost 0 bases, V lost 1 base, and 6 bases had no gene match. This CDR3 spans 18 amino acids. As DNA, the CDR3 is TGTGCCAGCAGTTACTTCTCAGGGGGAGCCTCTGGGGCCAACGTCCTGACTTTC. This sequence encodes CASSYFSGGASGANVLTF.

This sequence joins TRBV28 and TRBJ1-1; D is unclear. Germline CDR1 and CDR2: MDHEN and SYDVKM. The CDR3 covers 17 residues. The germline V and J ends were trimmed by 3 bases and 10 bases, with 27 bases remaining between them. CDR3 in amino acids: CASSFPTPLGQTGVAFF. CDR3 sequence (DNA): TGTGCCAGCAGTTTTCCGACCCCTCTAGGGCAGACGGGTGTAGCTTTCTTT.

At least ten counts were recorded for this clonotype. The chain links TRBV21-1 to TRBJ2-5. TRBV21-1 is noted as a pseudogene. This CDR3 is 14 amino acids long. The CDR3 sequence is CANGSGNHQETQYF. The CDR3 DNA reads as TGTGCCAACGGTTCGGGGAACCACCAAGAGACCCAGTACTTC.

This clonotype was seen ten or more times. The chain recombines TRBV5-1 with TRBJ1-5, with a weak D call TRBD1 (5 bases). This CDR3 region has 16 residues. Germline CDR1 is SGHRS and CDR2 is YFSETQ. The germline V and J ends were trimmed by 0 bases and 2 bases, with 12 bases remaining between them. The CDR3 protein is CASSLDGTSGNQPQHF. The CDR3 DNA is TGCGCCAGCAGCTTGGATGGGACGTCCGGCAATCAGCCCCAGCATTTT.

This clonotype was seen a single time. V and J are TRBV14 and TRBJ1-1; D uncertain. Trimming pared 1 base from V and 0 bases from J, leaving 3 bases between. This CDR3 is 13 amino acids long. Germline-derived CDR1 and CDR2 are SGHDN and FVKESK. The CDR3 loop reads CASSQVLNTEAFF. The CDR3 region has the DNA TGTGCCAGCAGCCAAGTTTTGAACACTGAAGCTTTCTTT. The full variable domain, rest sourced from reference TRBV14 and TRBJ1-1, is EAGVTQFPSHSVIEKGQTVTLRCDPISGHDNLYWYRRVMGKEIKFLLHFVKESKQDESGMPNNRFLAERTGGTYSTLKVQPAELEDSGVYFCASSQVLNTEAFFGQGTRLTVV.